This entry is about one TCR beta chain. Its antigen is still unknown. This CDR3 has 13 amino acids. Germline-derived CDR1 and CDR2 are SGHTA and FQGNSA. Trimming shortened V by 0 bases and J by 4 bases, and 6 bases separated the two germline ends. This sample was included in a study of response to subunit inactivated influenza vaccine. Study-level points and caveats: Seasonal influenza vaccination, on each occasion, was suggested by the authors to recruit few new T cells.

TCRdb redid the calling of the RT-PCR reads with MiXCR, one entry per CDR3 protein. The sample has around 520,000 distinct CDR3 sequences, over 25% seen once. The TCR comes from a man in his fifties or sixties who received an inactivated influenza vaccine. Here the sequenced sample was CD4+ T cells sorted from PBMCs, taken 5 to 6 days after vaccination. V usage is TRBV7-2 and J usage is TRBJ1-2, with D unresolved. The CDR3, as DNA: TGTGCCAGCAGCTTAGCCCAGCTCTATGGCTACACCTTC. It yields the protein CASSLAQLYGYTF.